Below, 17 T cell receptor beta chains from the same sample are listed, as sequenced in a study of blood T cell repertoires in COVID-19. Only in-frame clones appear in the TCRdb table, and some are missing; sequencing was by immunoSEQ multiplex PCR. The profile covers around 120,000 clones, with about nine tenths appearing a single time and approximately 1.7% taken by the ten largest. The sample consisted of peripheral blood. The receptors shown here come from a human donor with active COVID-19. The donor label of this sample is uncertain.

This chain connects TRBV6-5 to TRBJ2-7; D is perhaps TRBD1 (5 bases). Germline CDR1 is MNHEY and CDR2 is SVGAGI. Trimming stripped 6 bases from V and 5 bases from J, with 8 bases between. This CDR3 region has 11 residues. This CDR3 is CASRRGDEQYF. CDR3 bases: TGTGCCAGCAGAAGGGGCGACGAGCAGTACTTC.

The rearrangement links TRBV16 to TRBJ1-1; a weak D match, TRBD1 (6 bases). This CDR3 contains 15 residues. V was pared by 4 bases and J by 1 base, with 13 bases between. Germline values: CDR1 KGHSY, CDR2 FQNENV. In DNA form, the CDR3 reads TGTGCCAGCAGCCCCCAGACAGGACCGAACACTGAAGCTTTCTTT. Protein: CASSPQTGPNTEAFF.

The chain combines TRBV7-9 with TRBJ2-5; 10 bases fit TRBD1. The CDR3 sequence is 17 residues long. Looked up from germline, CDR1 is SEHNR and CDR2 is FQNEAQ (reference sequence). V gave up 0 bases and J gave up 3 bases; unmatched junction bases: 7. DNA for the CDR3: TGTGCCAGCAGCTTAGCGCTCGGGACAGGGGATAAAGAGACCCAGTACTTC. Translated, it gives CASSLALGTGDKETQYF.

The chain carries TRBV5-4 and TRBJ1-3; D unresolved. This CDR3 region has 14 residues. Germline V gene data show CDR1 as SGHNT and CDR2 as YYREEE (reference sequence). V lost 2 bases and J lost 0, with 6 bases in between. Here the CDR3 reads CASSFGSSGNTIYF. The CDR3 nucleotides are TGTGCCAGCAGCTTCGGGAGCTCTGGAAACACCATATATTTT.

The chain is built from TRBV19 and TRBJ2-7; 7 nucleotides line up with TRBD1. There are 13 residues in the CDR3. Trimming cost V 5 bases and J 0 bases; bases outside gene matches: 1. Germline-derived CDR1 and CDR2 are LNHDA and SQIVND (reference sequence). CDR3 coding DNA: TGTGCCAGTAGTTGGGACAGCTCCTACGAGCAGTACTTC. Translated: CASSWDSSYEQYF. Filled out from reference TRBV19 and TRBJ2-7, the complete variable domain reads DGGITQSPKYLFRKEGQNVTLSCEQNLNHDAMYWYRQDPGQGLRLIYYSQIVNDFQKGDIAEGYSVSREKKESFPLTVTSAQKNPTAFYLCASSWDSSYEQYFGPGTRLTVT.

The chain joins TRBV2 to TRBJ1-2, with D perhaps TRBD1 (6 bases). CDR1 is SNHLY, CDR2 FYNNEI, per germline. CDR3 length: 10 amino acids. The V gene lost 5 bases and the J gene lost 8 bases, with 6 bases spanning the gap. In nucleotides, the CDR3 is TGTGCCAGCAGTCAGGGGGGCTACACCTTC. Its translation is CASSQGGYTF.

The rearrangement uses TRBV6-6 and TRBJ2-2; a possible D gene is TRBD1 (5 bases). The V and J ends lost 0 bases and 1 base respectively, with 6 bases between them. From germline, CDR1 is MNHNY and CDR2 SVGAGI (reference sequence). The CDR3 contains 15 residues. In DNA, the CDR3 is TGTGCCAGCAGTTACTCGGGGCAGAACACCGGGGAGCTGTTTTTT. Translation: CASSYSGQNTGELFF.

The chain links TRBV7-2 to TRBJ1-6, with 7 bases aligning to TRBD1. Germline V gives CDR1 SGHTA, CDR2 FQGNSA. J gave up 3 bases and V 5 bases, and 10 bases lay outside the gene matches. The CDR3 runs to 17 residues. The CDR3 loop reads CASSRTIQGLYNSPLHF. The CDR3 bases are TGTGCCAGCAGCCGGACAATACAGGGGCTCTATAATTCACCCCTCCACTTT.

The chain has TRBV3-1 (or the pseudogene TRBV3-2) and TRBJ2-2; 7 positions agree with TRBD2. The CDR3 runs 14 residues. Germline trimming cut 6 bases from V and 1 base from J; bases unmatched to any gene: 2. Germline V CDR1 and CDR2: LGHDT, YNNKEL (reference sequence). Here the CDR3 DNA reads TGTGCCAGCAGTCCTAGCGGGAACACCGGGGAGCTGTTTTTT. It is translated as CASSPSGNTGELFF.

This clone came up a few times. This chain links TRBV5-1 with TRBJ1-6; D is possibly TRBD1 (6 bases). CDR1 and CDR2 (germline): SGHRS, YFSETQ. This CDR3 has 14 amino acids. V gave up 5 bases and J gave up 5 bases, with 11 bases separating them. The CDR3 loop is CASRQGWDNSPLHF. Written as DNA, the CDR3 is TGCGCCAGCAGACAGGGATGGGATAATTCACCCCTCCACTTT.

This chain uses TRBV7-8 with TRBJ1-2, with 7 positions matching TRBD1. Germline V gives CDR1 SGHVS, CDR2 FQNEAQ. This CDR3 comprises 15 residues. The V gene end was trimmed by 2 bases and the J gene end by 4 bases; junction bases not matched to a gene: 7. CDR3 nucleotide sequence: TGTGCCAGCAGCTTAATTCCGGCAGGGGGCTATGGCTACACCTTC. Protein product: CASSLIPAGGYGYTF.

This clone came up a few times. This sequence joins TRBV10-3 and TRBJ1-1, with no clear D. The CDR3 has 13 amino acids. Between the trimmed V and J ends, which lost 2 bases and 1 base, there was a span of 5 bases. CDR1 and CDR2 (germline): ENHRY, SYGVKD. The CDR3 DNA is TGTGCCATCAGTGAGATTCAGAACACTGAAGCTTTCTTT. Translation gives CAISEIQNTEAFF.

This chain uses TRBV6-5 with TRBJ1-5, with 9 positions matching TRBD1. The CDR3 runs to 15 residues. V dropped 6 bases and J dropped 4; count of bases not matched to a gene: 7. The germline gives CDR1 MNHEY, CDR2 SVGAGI. The DNA of the CDR3 is TGTGCCAGCAGCCCGGACAGGGGTCGGAATCAGCCCCAGCATTTT. Its protein product is CASSPDRGRNQPQHF.

The V and J genes are TRBV27 and TRBJ1-2, with TRBD1 as a possible D gene (5 bases). In germline, CDR1 is MNHEY, CDR2 SMNVEV (reference sequence). The CDR3 consists of 13 residues. V lost 2 bases to trimming and J lost 2 bases, with 6 bases between them. As DNA, the CDR3 is TGTGCCAGCAGTTTAGACAGCAACTATGGCTACACCTTC. Translating gives CASSLDSNYGYTF.

The chain uses TRBV6-5 and TRBJ2-2; 8 positions match TRBD1. This CDR3 region has 15 residues. Germline CDR1 MNHEY, CDR2 SVGAGI. With 2 bases clipped from V and 5 bases from J, the junction kept 4 bases outside the gene matches. The CDR3 sequence is CASSYRTGRTGELFF. CDR3 nucleotides: TGTGCCAGCAGTTACCGGACAGGGAGGACCGGGGAGCTGTTTTTT.

This rearrangement joins TRBV9 to TRBJ2-7; weak D call: TRBD2 (6 bases). Between the trimmed V and J ends, which lost 2 bases and 0 bases, there was a span of 12 bases. CDR3 length: 15 amino acids. Germline CDR1 is SGDLS and CDR2 is YYNGEE. Here the CDR3 DNA reads TGTGCCAGCAGCGTCGGGACTGTAAGCTCCTACGAGCAGTACTTC. As protein: CASSVGTVSSYEQYF.

This clone was picked up one time. The V and J genes are TRBV9 and TRBJ2-3, with 7 bases lining up with TRBD2. The junction had 6 bases not matched to a gene; V was cut back by 0 bases and J by 2 bases. Germline V gene lookup returns CDR1 SGDLS and CDR2 YYNGEE. The CDR3 extends over 16 amino acids. The CDR3 sequence is CASSVESGTVTDTQYF. In DNA form, the CDR3 reads TGTGCCAGCAGCGTAGAGAGCGGGACGGTCACAGATACGCAGTATTTT.